This record covers a single T cell receptor (beta chain). Its matching antigen is unknown. The data derive from a study of cytomegalovirus exposure and HLA in healthy donors. On the study more broadly: Among about 200 million T cells, an earlier analysis found 90 million to 130 million unique TCR beta sequences.

The PCR ran on 60 Vbeta and 13 Jbeta primers. Original processing notes: The authors later counted about 80 million unique TCR beta chains, 9.5 million to 13 million of them shared. Here immunoSEQ multiplex PCR was the method, and the copy in TCRdb shows in-frame clones only, minus some. The V and J calls and the clone size are those of that table, but D and trimming were determined from the DNA. The table lists approximately 81,000 clones, 65% to 85% of them singletons. This CDR3 has 13 amino acids. CDR1 and CDR2 from the germline V gene are MNHEY and SMNVEV (reference sequence). V shed 4 bases and J shed 10 bases, with 14 bases lying between them. Study results and limitations: In a later analysis, CMV-associated beta chains were mostly HLA-associated, it appeared. A few CMV-associated chains proved CMV antigen-specific in vitro.

This clonotype was sampled from a woman aged 45 to 65 in good health and CMV-seronegative. This chain links TRBV27 with TRBJ2-1, with D hard to call. Material for sequencing was PBMCs. CDR3 loop: CASSSPSTGEQFF. As DNA, the CDR3 is TGTGCCAGCAGTTCACCGTCGACTGGCGAGCAGTTCTTC.